Each of the 19 T cell receptor beta chains below was sequenced from the same sample in a study of monozygotic twins with inflammatory bowel disease. No DNA is given; TCRdb re-called the 5' RACE reads and lists each CDR3 protein once. This sample carries 150,000 to 200,000 distinct CDR3 sequences, with 2.8% going to the ten biggest clones. Sequencing input: blood. These receptors all stem from a human donor with ulcerative colitis or Crohn's disease, or a healthy co-twin of an affected twin (not recorded which).

V gene TRBV28 combines with J gene TRBJ2-1; TCRdb gives TRBD2 as the D gene, but with no DNA this cannot be confirmed. The germline V gene encodes CDR1 MDHEN and CDR2 SYDVKM. This CDR3 region has 15 residues. The CDR3 spells CASTLQEGESGEQFF.

The chain joins TRBV20-1 to TRBJ2-7. This CDR3 is 13 amino acids long. Germline values: CDR1 DFQATT, CDR2 SNEGSKA (reference sequence). The CDR3 sequence: CSAPNTSTYEQYF.

This chain joins TRBV25-1 and TRBJ2-7. Germline V gives CDR1 MGHDK, CDR2 SYGVNS. This CDR3 region has 13 residues. CDR3 region: CASSARTDYEQYF.

CDR3 sequence: CASSQDGTSGRDQETQYF. This sequence joins TRBV4-2 and TRBJ2-5; absent DNA, TCRdb's TRBD2 call cannot be checked. CDR3 length: 18 amino acids. Germline V lookup: CDR1 LGHNA, CDR2 YNFKEQ.

CDR3: CASSLGASGEADTQYF. The chain employs TRBV5-1 and TRBJ2-3; TCRdb indicates TRBD2, and absent DNA this call remains unverified. CDR1 SGHRS and CDR2 YFSETQ come from the germline V gene. This CDR3 spans 16 amino acids.

The chain combines TRBV24-1 with TRBJ2-2; TCRdb reports TRBD2, a call that lacks DNA to check it against. The CDR3 sequence is 15 residues long. Germline V CDR1 and CDR2: KGHDR, SFDVKD. The CDR3: CATSDQLAGAGELFF.

The J gene is TRBJ2-7, the V gene TRBV18; TCRdb picks TRBD2, but there is no DNA to check that call. CDR1 is KGHSH, CDR2 LQKENI, per germline. This CDR3 comprises 15 residues. CDR3 amino acids: CASTNTGTSGHEQYF.

V gene TRBV7-2 combines with J gene TRBJ2-3; with no DNA, the TCRdb D assignment of TRBD1 cannot be verified. The CDR3 spans 16 residues. CDR1 is SGHTA, CDR2 FQGNSA, per germline. The CDR3 sequence: CASSLEAGEWADTQYF.

The genes are TRBV9 and TRBJ2-2. The CDR3 spans 14 residues. Germline CDR1 reads SGDLS; CDR2 reads YYNGEE. CDR3 protein: CASSVLGNTGELFF.

The rearrangement uses TRBV7-9 and TRBJ2-2; TCRdb names TRBD1, which stays unverified in the absence of DNA. The CDR3 loop spans 16 amino acids. The V gene's germline CDR1 is SEHNR and CDR2 FQNEAQ (reference sequence). CDR3 region: CASSSSGTGVTGELFF.

The genes are TRBV30 and TRBJ1-5; absent DNA, TCRdb's TRBD1 call cannot be checked. Germline V gives CDR1 GTSNPN, CDR2 SVGIG (reference sequence). The CDR3 contains 17 residues. The CDR3 region is CAWGDRERGSGNQPQHF.

The rearrangement links TRBV12-3 or TRBV12-4 to TRBJ1-4. This CDR3 has 13 amino acids. CDR3 region: CASSFTGSEKLFF.

V gene TRBV20-1 combines with J gene TRBJ2-2; there is no DNA to check the TCRdb D call of TRBD1. CDR1 is DFQATT, CDR2 SNEGSKA, per germline (reference sequence). The CDR3 loop spans 15 amino acids. CDR3 sequence reads: CSARGARAYTGELFF.

The J gene is TRBJ2-7, the V gene TRBV19; the TRBD1 assignment by TCRdb is unverifiable without DNA. CDR3 length: 14 residues. Per germline, CDR1 LNHDA and CDR2 SQIVND (reference sequence). This CDR3 is CARLGGKGSYEQYF.

This chain joins TRBV9 and TRBJ2-3; the TCRdb call, TRBD1, lacks DNA for checking. The germline V gene encodes CDR1 SGDLS and CDR2 YYNGEE. This CDR3 spans 15 amino acids. This CDR3 reads CASSVVGGHTDTQYF.

This chain connects TRBV7-6 to TRBJ1-2; TCRdb selects TRBD1, and the lack of DNA leaves this call unchecked. CDR1 is SGHVS and CDR2 is FNYEAQ in the germline V gene. CDR3 size: 14 residues. This CDR3 is CASSLKQGDYGYTF.

The gene calls are TRBV27 and TRBJ1-6; TCRdb picks TRBD1, but there is no DNA to check that call. The CDR3 is 19 amino acids. Germline values: CDR1 MNHEY, CDR2 SMNVEV (reference sequence). The CDR3 region is CASSLFAEGGASYNSPLHF.

The rearrangement joins TRBV7-3 to TRBJ2-2; TCRdb's D call of TRBD1 is untestable without DNA. Germline V gives CDR1 SGHTA, CDR2 FQGTGA. CDR3 length: 15 residues. CDR3 loop: CASSSAGTGRGELFF.

V is TRBV7-9 and J is TRBJ1-1; the TRBD1 assignment by TCRdb is unverifiable without DNA. Germline CDR1 SEHNR, CDR2 FQNEAQ (reference sequence). This CDR3 is 14 amino acids long. CDR3 in amino acids: CASSLGGPKKGAFF.